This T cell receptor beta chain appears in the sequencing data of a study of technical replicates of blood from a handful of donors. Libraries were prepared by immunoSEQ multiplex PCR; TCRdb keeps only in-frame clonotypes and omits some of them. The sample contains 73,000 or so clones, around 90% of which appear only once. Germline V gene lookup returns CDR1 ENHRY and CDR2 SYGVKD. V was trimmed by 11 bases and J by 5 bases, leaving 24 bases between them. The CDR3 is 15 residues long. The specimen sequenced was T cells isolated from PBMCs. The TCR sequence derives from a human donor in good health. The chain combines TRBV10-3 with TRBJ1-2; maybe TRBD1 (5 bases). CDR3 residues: CAVGTEGDVTYGYTF. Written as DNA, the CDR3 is TGTGCCGTTGGGACTGAAGGGGACGTGACATATGGCTACACCTTC.